This TCR beta chain was observed in a study of blood T cell repertoires in COVID-19. Trimming removed 5 bases at V and 1 base at J, with 6 bases between. Germline lookup yields CDR1 GTSNPN and CDR2 SVGIG (reference sequence). This CDR3 is built from 12 residues. The authors' processing: Amplification with reference gene primers provided the estimates of nucleated cell counts. TCRdb's table, derived via immunoSEQ multiplex PCR, lists solely in-frame clones and lacks some. From that table come the V and J calls and clone size; the DNA was used to work out D and trimming. Of fewer than 250,000 clones in the sample, 89% are singletons; the top ten hold around 8%.

The gene calls are TRBV30 and TRBJ1-3; D is undetermined. Sequenced input: PBMCs or T cells enriched from blood (not recorded which). The origin of this receptor is a young woman who had recovered from COVID-19. The CDR3 coding sequence is TGTGCCTGGTTAGAATCTGGAAACACCATATATTTT. Translated: CAWLESGNTIYF.